The clone carrying this T cell receptor (beta chain) appeared a single time. The antigen is unknown. Using RNA transcripts as the source, TCR beta CDR3 regions were amplified. HTBI primers drove first-round RT-PCR of the TCR CDR3. TCRdb analysed the multiplex PCR reads with MiXCR anew, one entry per CDR3 protein. This table holds hundreds of thousands of distinct CDR3 sequences, less than 45% found once. A patient was excluded if there was uncontrolled infection, other autoimmune disease, pregnancy or lactation. Diagnosis relied on clinical symptoms, serum thyroxine and TRAb, thyroid ultrasound and orbital computed tomography. This record comes from a study of T cells in Graves' hyperthyroidism and ophthalmopathy. Regarding the study as a whole: Most thyroid clonotypes that were expanded above 0.001 also turned up in blood. A model using 13 V-J features told ophthalmopathy apart from stable hyperthyroidism.

There are 13 residues in the CDR3. Unmatched junction bases numbered 5, after V lost 6 bases and J lost 9 bases. The source is an adult man with Graves' disease, either hyperthyroidism or ophthalmopathy (not recorded which). Sequenced sample: peripheral blood or thyroid tissue (not recorded which). This chain uses TRBV12-3 or TRBV12-4 with TRBJ1-6, with TRBD1 matching over 7 bases. DNA for the CDR3: TGTGCCAGCAGCCCCGACAGGGTTTCACCCCTCCACTTT. It encodes CASSPDRVSPLHF.